This T cell receptor (beta chain) was sequenced for a study of CD8+ T cells in alopecia areata. General observations from the study: With tofacitinib ongoing, many expanded lesional clones persisted in both scalp and blood.

Treatment noted: oral pan-JAK inhibitor, 5-10 mg twice daily. cDNA prepared by RNA extraction and subsequent reverse transcription served as the template for sequencing. Clones were sequenced by immunoSEQ multiplex PCR, and TCRdb holds only the in-frame ones, with some missing. This table has 150,000 to 200,000 clones, approximately 65% appearing once. This clone is a singleton in its sample. Its antigen is unidentified. Germline values: CDR1 SGHTA, CDR2 FQGNSA. Trimming left V 5 bases short and J 3 bases short, with 22 bases between. This CDR3 contains 17 residues. The chain links TRBV7-2 to TRBJ1-2, with D tentatively TRBD1 (6 bases). The starting material was CD4+ T cells sorted from blood, obtained at week 4, from a patient treated with tofacitinib. The sequence derives from a human donor with alopecia areata. The CDR3 sequence is CASSPSRQAGAYYGYTF. The CDR3 DNA follows: TGTGCCAGCAGCCCCTCTAGACAGGCCGGGGCCTACTATGGCTACACCTTC. The whole variable domain, remainder taken from reference TRBV7-2 and TRBJ1-2, is GAGVSQSPSNKVTEKGKDVELRCDPISGHTALYWYRQSLGQGLEFLIYFQGNSAPDKSGLPSDRFSAERTGGSVSTLTIQRTQQEDSAVYLCASSPSRQAGAYYGYTFGSGTRLTVV.